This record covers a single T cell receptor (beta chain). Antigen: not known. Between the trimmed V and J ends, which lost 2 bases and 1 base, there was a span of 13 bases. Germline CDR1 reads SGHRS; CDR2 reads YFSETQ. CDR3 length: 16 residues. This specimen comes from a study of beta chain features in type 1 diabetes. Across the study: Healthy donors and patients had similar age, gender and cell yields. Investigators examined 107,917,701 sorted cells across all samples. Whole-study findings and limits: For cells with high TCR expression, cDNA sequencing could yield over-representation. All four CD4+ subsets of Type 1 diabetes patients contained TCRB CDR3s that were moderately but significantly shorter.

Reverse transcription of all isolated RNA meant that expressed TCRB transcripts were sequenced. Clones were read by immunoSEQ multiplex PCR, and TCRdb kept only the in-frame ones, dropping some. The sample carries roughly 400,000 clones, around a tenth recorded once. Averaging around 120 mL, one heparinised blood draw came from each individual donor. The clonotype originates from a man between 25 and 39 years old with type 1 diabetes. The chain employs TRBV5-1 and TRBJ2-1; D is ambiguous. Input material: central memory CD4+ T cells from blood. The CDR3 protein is CASSFGRRQSYNEQFF. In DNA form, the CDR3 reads TGCGCCAGCAGCTTCGGGCGGCGCCAGTCCTACAATGAGCAGTTCTTC.